This is a list of T cell receptor beta chains from one sample in a study of blood T cell repertoires in COVID-19. Clones were sequenced by immunoSEQ multiplex PCR, and TCRdb holds only the in-frame ones, with some missing. The table includes a few hundred thousand clones, about 82% detected once. The sequencing sample was made of peripheral blood. These TCRs come from a woman aged 50 to 60 with acute or convalescent COVID-19. The CDR3 runs from the conserved cysteine through the conserved F or W. The D gene is left open where the match is weak. A row's size may be missing; if present it is once, few, many or a size class.

CDR3 DNA	CDR3 protein	D gene	J gene	V gene	clone size	CDR3 length
TGTGCCAGCAGAGAGGGACAGGGGGGACAAGAGACCCAGTACTTC	CASREGQGGQETQYF	TRBD1	TRBJ2-5	TRBV2	-	15
TGTGCCAGCAGCTTAGCGTTACAGGGTTTTAAGTACAATGAGCAGTTCTTC	CASSLALQGFKYNEQFF	-	TRBJ2-1	TRBV7-9	-	17
TGTGCCACCAGCAGGGACAGGGCTGGTGGCTACACCTTC	CATSRDRAGGYTF	TRBD1	TRBJ1-2	TRBV15	-	13
TGTGCCATCCAGGGGAGTAGCAATCAGCCCCAGCATTTT	CAIQGSSNQPQHF	-	TRBJ1-5	TRBV2	-	13
TGTGCCAGCAGCTTAGACCCGAGCTCCTACAATGAGCAGTTCTTC	CASSLDPSSYNEQFF	-	TRBJ2-1	TRBV11-3	once	15
TGTGCCAGCAGCTTGTGGACAGGGGATGAAAAACTGTTTTTT	CASSLWTGDEKLFF	TRBD1	TRBJ1-4	TRBV5-4	-	14
TGTGCCAGCAGCTTCCCCACTAGCGGGCCAAGCTCCTACGAGCAGTACTTC	CASSFPTSGPSSYEQYF	TRBD2	TRBJ2-7	TRBV7-9	once	17
TGTGCCATCAGTGTCCGACAGGGAGAAAATGAGCAGTTCTTC	CAISVRQGENEQFF	TRBD1	TRBJ2-1	TRBV10-3	once	14
TGTGCCAGCAGCGCCCGCGGTGGGGCGGGAGGGGATTACTACAATGAGCAGTTCTTC	CASSARGGAGGDYYNEQFF	TRBD2	TRBJ2-1	TRBV11-3	-	19
TGCGCCAGCAGCTCGGCTAGCGGGGGCACAGATACGCAGTATTTT	CASSSASGGTDTQYF	TRBD2	TRBJ2-3	TRBV5-1	once	15